Listed below are T cell receptor beta chains from one sample, sequenced in a study of regulatory T cells in long-lasting Graves disease. Each CDR3 protein is one row after TCRdb ran MiXCR on the multiplex PCR reads. The sample contains 600,000 to 850,000 distinct CDR3 sequences, around 30% of which appear only once. The starting material was peripheral blood mononuclear cells (PBMCs), obtained when the disease was refractory, from a patient treated with antithyroid drugs. The receptors originated from a female donor with Graves disease. Both conserved end residues are part of each CDR3. D genes are given only for firm matches. Only some rows state a clone size, as once, few, many or a class for expanded clones.

clone size: once
D gene: -
V gene: TRBV15
J gene: TRBJ2-7
CDR3 DNA: TGTGCCACCAGCAGAGATGGGCAGACCTACGAGCAGTACTTC
CDR3 protein: CATSRDGQTYEQYF

clone size: many
D gene: TRBD1
V gene: TRBV28
J gene: TRBJ1-1
CDR3 DNA: TGTGCCAGCAGTTTTGGTCGCTACGGACAGGCTCACACTGAAGCTTTCTTT
CDR3 protein: CASSFGRYGQAHTEAFF

clone size: few
D gene: -
V gene: TRBV7-9
J gene: TRBJ2-7
CDR3 DNA: TGTGCCAGCAGCCCGACCGGGATCCCCTACGAGCAGTACTTC
CDR3 protein: CASSPTGIPYEQYF

clone size: -
D gene: -
V gene: TRBV6-1
J gene: TRBJ1-5
CDR3 DNA: TGTGCCAGCTACGGGGGTGGCAATCAGCCCCAGCATTTT
CDR3 protein: CASYGGGNQPQHF

clone size: -
D gene: TRBD1
V gene: TRBV7-9
J gene: TRBJ1-2
CDR3 DNA: TGTGCCAGCAGCCGGGACAGGCCCTTTAACTATGGCTACACCTTC
CDR3 protein: CASSRDRPFNYGYTF

clone size: many
D gene: -
V gene: TRBV28
J gene: TRBJ1-2
CDR3 DNA: TGTGCCAGCAGGAGACAGGTAGTGGGCTACACCTTC
CDR3 protein: CASRRQVVGYTF

clone size: -
D gene: -
V gene: TRBV20-1
J gene: TRBJ1-5
CDR3 DNA: TGCAGTGCTAAGGGCGACCGCAATCAGCCCCAGCATTTT
CDR3 protein: CSAKGDRNQPQHF

clone size: many
D gene: -
V gene: TRBV2
J gene: TRBJ2-2
CDR3 DNA: TGTGCCAGCAGTGAAGCGATGACCGAGGCGGGCCGGCCGAACACCGGGGAGCTGTTTTTT
CDR3 protein: CASSEAMTEAGRPNTGELFF

clone size: many
D gene: TRBD1
V gene: TRBV18
J gene: TRBJ1-4
CDR3 DNA: TGTGCCAGCGGGGGACAGTTTAATGAAAAACTGTTTTTT
CDR3 protein: CASGGQFNEKLFF

clone size: -
D gene: -
V gene: TRBV6-2/TRBV6-3
J gene: TRBJ1-5
CDR3 DNA: TGTGCCAGCAGTTACCATGCAGGGACGCATCAGCCCCAGCATTTT
CDR3 protein: CASSYHAGTHQPQHF

clone size: -
D gene: -
V gene: TRBV6-9
J gene: TRBJ2-7
CDR3 DNA: TGTGCCAGCAGGGGCACCAACTCCTACGAGCAGTACTTC
CDR3 protein: CASRGTNSYEQYF

clone size: -
D gene: -
V gene: TRBV19
J gene: TRBJ1-1
CDR3 DNA: TGTGCCAGTAGTAAATCCGGACGGATGAACACTGAAGCTTTCTTT
CDR3 protein: CASSKSGRMNTEAFF

clone size: -
D gene: -
V gene: TRBV6-1
J gene: TRBJ2-7
CDR3 DNA: TGTGCCAGCAGTGAAGCGGGGGGACGGATTTCCTACGAGCAGTACTTC
CDR3 protein: CASSEAGGRISYEQYF

clone size: -
D gene: -
V gene: TRBV6-1
J gene: TRBJ1-2
CDR3 DNA: TGTGCCACCAGCCAGACGGGGGACGACTATGGCTACACCTTC
CDR3 protein: CATSQTGDDYGYTF

clone size: few
D gene: -
V gene: TRBV4-1
J gene: TRBJ1-2
CDR3 DNA: TGCGCCAGCAGCCAAGTGCAGGCCGATGGCTACACCTTC
CDR3 protein: CASSQVQADGYTF

clone size: many
D gene: -
V gene: TRBV12-3/TRBV12-4
J gene: TRBJ1-2
CDR3 DNA: TGTGCCAGCAGTTTTCAGACAGCCCTAAACTATGGCTACACCTTC
CDR3 protein: CASSFQTALNYGYTF

clone size: -
D gene: TRBD2
V gene: TRBV7-9
J gene: TRBJ2-7
CDR3 DNA: TGTGCCAGCAGCTTCCCGACTAGCGAATACGAGCAGTACTTC
CDR3 protein: CASSFPTSEYEQYF

clone size: -
D gene: -
V gene: TRBV4-1
J gene: TRBJ1-4
CDR3 DNA: TGCGCCAGCAGCCAAGAAACCATGATGGCAAAACTGTTTTTT
CDR3 protein: CASSQETMMAKLFF

clone size: many
D gene: -
V gene: TRBV7-2
J gene: TRBJ2-7
CDR3 DNA: TGTGCCAGCAGCTTAGCAGAGTACGAGCAGTACTTC
CDR3 protein: CASSLAEYEQYF